Listed below are T cell receptor beta chains from one sample, sequenced in a study of blood T cell repertoires in COVID-19. Measured with immunoSEQ multiplex PCR; TCRdb has only the in-frame clones, and not every one. The profile shows 70,000 to 85,000 clones, around 83% of them singletons. Sequences were obtained from peripheral blood. These receptors all come from a man at least 80 years old with active or convalescent COVID-19. Each CDR3 is given with its conserved first and last residue. The order of the fields is J gene, clone size, V gene, CDR3 protein. Part of the rows lack a size; the others show once, few, many or a class for expanded clones.

J gene: TRBJ2-1
clone size: NA
V gene: TRBV19
CDR3 protein: CASSNREALPYNEQFF

J gene: TRBJ2-1
clone size: once
V gene: TRBV20-1
CDR3 protein: CSARGVGEQFF

J gene: TRBJ1-1
clone size: NA
V gene: TRBV5-5
CDR3 protein: CASSSPGGRWVTEAFF

J gene: TRBJ1-6
clone size: NA
V gene: TRBV19
CDR3 protein: CASTWTPTSPLHF

J gene: TRBJ2-3
clone size: NA
V gene: TRBV4-2
CDR3 protein: CASSQDNGRVLNTDTQYF

J gene: TRBJ1-5
clone size: NA
V gene: TRBV27
CDR3 protein: CASSSRPSGARSNQPQHF

J gene: TRBJ2-3
clone size: NA
V gene: TRBV5-1
CDR3 protein: CASRNNWASGGLGTDTQYF

J gene: TRBJ1-5
clone size: NA
V gene: TRBV28
CDR3 protein: CASSSQGYGNQPQHF

J gene: TRBJ1-5
clone size: NA
V gene: TRBV6-2/TRBV6-3
CDR3 protein: CASSPRGGRRQPQHF

J gene: TRBJ1-5
clone size: NA
V gene: TRBV6-5
CDR3 protein: CATGEVLPQHF

J gene: TRBJ1-2
clone size: NA
V gene: TRBV6-2/TRBV6-3
CDR3 protein: CASSYSGRGLSGYTF

J gene: TRBJ1-1
clone size: NA
V gene: TRBV4-1
CDR3 protein: CASSQGTPAQAFF

J gene: TRBJ1-1
clone size: NA
V gene: TRBV18
CDR3 protein: CASSPLTGQYTEAFF

J gene: TRBJ2-2
clone size: once
V gene: TRBV30
CDR3 protein: CAWRFGGRTGELFF

J gene: TRBJ1-6
clone size: NA
V gene: TRBV11-2
CDR3 protein: CASSLERWEGRNSPLHF

J gene: TRBJ2-7
clone size: NA
V gene: TRBV4-1
CDR3 protein: CASSHLRDFAYEQYF

J gene: TRBJ1-1
clone size: NA
V gene: TRBV25-1
CDR3 protein: CASSELSGAPNTEAFF

J gene: TRBJ1-1
clone size: NA
V gene: TRBV7-9
CDR3 protein: CAGSTGATEAFF

J gene: TRBJ1-1
clone size: NA
V gene: TRBV27
CDR3 protein: CASSRDNRGMGNTEAFF

J gene: TRBJ1-2
clone size: NA
V gene: TRBV6-5
CDR3 protein: CASSFRDRGYGYTF

J gene: TRBJ2-2
clone size: NA
V gene: TRBV30
CDR3 protein: CAWSKGVKEWELFF

J gene: TRBJ2-5
clone size: NA
V gene: TRBV10-2
CDR3 protein: CASSERRAIPGAQYF

J gene: TRBJ2-2
clone size: NA
V gene: TRBV5-1
CDR3 protein: CASRTTGTTGELFF

J gene: TRBJ2-3
clone size: once
V gene: TRBV7-2
CDR3 protein: CASSLTGGHTDTQYF

J gene: TRBJ2-7
clone size: NA
V gene: TRBV6-4
CDR3 protein: CAIPDRGYEQYF

J gene: TRBJ2-2
clone size: NA
V gene: TRBV5-4
CDR3 protein: CASNVGTSLNTGELFF

J gene: TRBJ1-6
clone size: NA
V gene: TRBV9
CDR3 protein: CASSVSGLQLGNSPLHF

J gene: TRBJ1-4
clone size: few
V gene: TRBV19
CDR3 protein: CASRRTPTASNEKLFF

J gene: TRBJ2-1
clone size: many
V gene: TRBV29-1
CDR3 protein: CSVRLAGDEQFF